The 28 T cell receptor beta chains in this list originate from one sample, sequenced in a study of blood T cell repertoires in COVID-19. The method was immunoSEQ multiplex PCR; TCRdb's version includes in-frame clones alone and lacks a portion of them. The table shows around 77,000 clones, with more than 75% occurring only once. Source material: peripheral blood. These receptor sequences come from a human donor in a cohort sampled during active COVID-19.

This clone came up a few times. V and J are TRBV6-4 and TRBJ2-1; D unclear. This CDR3 contains 13 residues. Trimming shortened V by 8 bases and J by 0 bases, and 8 bases separated the two germline ends. Germline CDR1 reads MRHNA; CDR2 reads SNTAGT. CDR3 DNA: TGTGCCAGCTCGTCCAGCTCCTACAATGAGCAGTTCTTC. As protein: CASSSSSYNEQFF.

J is TRBJ2-5 and V is TRBV5-8; 10 nucleotides match TRBD1. Germline CDR1 reads SGHTS; CDR2 reads YDEGEE. The CDR3 contains 15 residues. The ends lost 5 bases at V and 5 bases at J; junction bases unmatched: 9. The CDR3 sequence is CASSRFGTGEETQYF. CDR3 nucleotides: TGTGCCAGCAGTCGCTTCGGGACAGGGGAGGAGACCCAGTACTTC.

CDR3 nucleotide sequence: TGTGCCAGCAGCTTGATTTTACTAGCGGGGGACCCATCCTACTACGAGCAGTACTTC. It encodes CASSLILLAGDPSYYEQYF. The chain links TRBV5-6 to TRBJ2-7, with TRBD2 identical over 11 bases. This CDR3 has 19 amino acids. The V segment lost 1 base and the J segment 3 bases; nucleotides outside the gene matches: 15. From germline, CDR1 is SGHDT and CDR2 YYEEEE.

The genes are TRBV29-1 and TRBJ1-4; a weak D match, TRBD1 (6 bases). This CDR3 has 12 amino acids. Germline CDR1 reads SQVTM; CDR2 reads ANQGSEA. V lost 4 bases to trimming and J lost 8 bases, with 11 bases between them. Here the CDR3 reads CSVAQGKEKLFF. Here the CDR3 DNA reads TGCAGCGTTGCCCAGGGGAAGGAAAAACTGTTTTTT.

The V call is TRBV5-1, the J call TRBJ2-7, with D possibly matching TRBD2 (6 bases). V lost 0 bases, J lost 6 bases, and 13 bases lay in between. Germline loops: CDR1 SGHRS, CDR2 YFSETQ. The CDR3 contains 14 residues. CDR3 nucleotides: TGCGCCAGCAGCTTGGCCGCTCAGGGAGGCGAGCAGTACTTC. This gives the protein CASSLAAQGGEQYF. The full variable domain, completed using reference TRBV5-1 and TRBJ2-7, is KAGVTQTPRYLIKTRGQQVTLSCSPISGHRSVSWYQQTPGQGLQFLFEYFSETQRNKGNFPGRFSGRQFSNSRSEMNVSTLELGDSALYLCASSLAAQGGEQYFGPGTRLTVT.

Only a few counts were recorded for this clone. The chain has TRBV9 and TRBJ1-2; no clear D gene. Germline assignment: CDR1 SGDLS and CDR2 YYNGEE. Deletions cut 4 bases from V and 2 bases from J, with 15 bases between. The CDR3 spans 15 residues. CDR3 nucleotide sequence: TGTGCCAGCAGCCCACGGGTGCGGATCAACTATGGCTACACCTTC. Protein: CASSPRVRINYGYTF.

The rearrangement uses TRBV6-5 and TRBJ2-7; D is ambiguous. Looked up from germline, CDR1 is MNHEY and CDR2 is SVGAGI. The CDR3 spans 13 residues. The V end lost 8 bases, the J end lost 4 bases, and 15 bases lay between the germline ends. CDR3 protein: CASSLGAAYEQYF. The DNA of the CDR3 is TGTGCCAGCTCCCTAGGAGCAGCATACGAGCAGTACTTC.

The chain employs TRBV7-9 and TRBJ1-2; a weak D match, TRBD1 (6 bases). The CDR3 covers 17 residues. The V gene lost 0 bases and the J gene lost 1 base, with 15 bases spanning the gap. In germline, CDR1 is SEHNR, CDR2 FQNEAQ (reference sequence). The CDR3 loop reads CASSLAGTTVFNYGYTF. The CDR3 region has the DNA TGTGCCAGCAGCTTAGCCGGGACAACCGTATTTAACTATGGCTACACCTTC.

This clone was seen once. The chain employs TRBV30 and TRBJ1-2; D may be TRBD1 (6 bases). The ends were cut back, 4 bases at V and 4 bases at J, with 19 bases in the middle. Germline assignment: CDR1 GTSNPN and CDR2 SVGIG (reference sequence). The CDR3 is made up of 15 amino acids. The CDR3 bases are TGTGCCTGGACACAAACAGGGAGGGGATTCTATGGCTACACCTTC. Translated, it gives CAWTQTGRGFYGYTF.

This clone was seen a handful of times. The J gene is TRBJ2-3, the V gene TRBV5-1; D gene uncertain. The CDR3 is 14 amino acids. Trimming left V 2 bases short and J 3 bases short, with 10 bases between. Germline CDR1 is SGHRS and CDR2 is YFSETQ. CDR3 DNA sequence: TGCGCCAGCAGCTTTGACTCCCGGACAGATACGCAGTATTTT. Amino acids: CASSFDSRTDTQYF.

The chain has TRBV4-3 and TRBJ2-2; D remains ambiguous. The V end lost 4 bases, the J end lost 5 bases, and 11 bases lay between the germline ends. CDR1 is LGHNA and CDR2 is YSLEER in the germline V gene. The CDR3 is made up of 14 amino acids. DNA of the CDR3: TGCGCCAGCAGCCGGGCACTTTCGACCGGGGAGCTGTTTTTT. This encodes CASSRALSTGELFF.

V and J are TRBV9 and TRBJ1-3; D call uncertain. The CDR3 is made up of 14 amino acids. Looked up from germline, CDR1 is SGDLS and CDR2 is YYNGEE. V lost 0 bases and J lost 4, with 8 bases in between. This CDR3 reads CASSVATGGNTIYF. CDR3 in DNA: TGTGCCAGCAGCGTAGCAACCGGGGGAAACACCATATATTTT.

The chain recombines TRBV4-1 with TRBJ2-3; TRBD1 is a possible D gene (5 bases). The CDR3 extends over 14 amino acids. V gave up 1 base and J gave up 3 bases, with 8 bases separating them. Germline CDR1 MGHRA, CDR2 YSYEKL. The CDR3 protein is CASSQGAGTDTQYF. CDR3 DNA: TGCGCCAGCAGCCAAGGGGCAGGGACAGATACGCAGTATTTT.

V and J are TRBV15 and TRBJ2-7; a weak D match, TRBD2 (7 bases). Germline values: CDR1 LNHNV, CDR2 YYDKDF (reference sequence). V was clipped by 1 base and J by 2 bases, with 12 bases between them. The CDR3 contains 15 residues. The CDR3: CATSRGAGAPYEQYF. The CDR3, as DNA: TGTGCCACCAGCAGAGGTGCGGGGGCCCCCTACGAGCAGTACTTC.

This chain joins TRBV5-1 and TRBJ1-4; no clear D gene. CDR1 and CDR2 from the germline V gene are SGHRS and YFSETQ. CDR3 size: 15 residues. Trimming took off 4 bases at V and 2 bases at J, with 12 bases between the two ends. The CDR3 loop reads CASSLGVATNEKLFF. CDR3 bases: TGCGCCAGCAGCCTCGGGGTTGCCACTAATGAAAAACTGTTTTTT.

This clone has only one observation. The chain carries TRBV7-2 and TRBJ2-3, with D maybe TRBD2 (6 bases). The germline CDR1 and CDR2 sequences are SGHTA and FQGNSA. The CDR3 has 13 residues. Trimming left V 6 bases short and J 5 bases short, with 12 bases between. The CDR3 region is CASSPTREDTQYF. The CDR3 DNA follows: TGTGCCAGCAGTCCGACTAGAGAAGATACGCAGTATTTT.

The chain joins TRBV27 to TRBJ2-1; 8 bases align to TRBD2. Per the germline V gene, CDR1 is MNHEY and CDR2 is SMNVEV (reference sequence). The V gene end was trimmed by 10 bases and the J gene end by 9 bases; junction bases not matched to a gene: 17. The length of the CDR3 is 15 residues. CDR3 in DNA: TGTGCCACAAACCTAATGGGGACTAGTGGAGCTGAGCAGTTCTTC. Its protein product is CATNLMGTSGAEQFF.

This chain uses TRBV3-1 (or the pseudogene TRBV3-2) with TRBJ1-3; the D is unclear. The ends were cut back, 1 base at V and 9 bases at J, with 13 bases in the middle. The CDR3 loop spans 14 amino acids. The V gene's germline CDR1 is LGHDT and CDR2 YNNKEL (reference sequence). The CDR3 reads CASSQGFVRATIYF. For the CDR3, the DNA is TGTGCCAGCAGCCAAGGGTTTGTTCGAGCCACCATATATTTT.

The V call is TRBV11-2, the J call TRBJ2-7; 7 bases agree with TRBD1. V trimming: 2 bases; J trimming: 2 bases; junction bases outside the gene matches: 12. Germline V lookup: CDR1 SGHAT, CDR2 FQNNGV. CDR3 length equals 17 residues. This CDR3 is CASSLSLNRDSPYEQYF. The CDR3 nucleotides read TGTGCCAGCAGCTTATCTTTAAACCGGGACAGTCCCTACGAGCAGTACTTC.

This sequence joins TRBV7-9 and TRBJ2-7, with D possibly being TRBD1 (6 bases). Germline V gives CDR1 SEHNR, CDR2 FQNEAQ (reference sequence). Trimming removed 7 bases at V and 12 bases at J, with 19 bases between. The CDR3 spans 12 residues. The CDR3 bases are TGTGCCAGCACCAACAACAGGGTCAATGTGTACTTC. Its protein is CASTNNRVNVYF.

This sequence joins TRBV4-3 and TRBJ1-5, with D unresolved. V was clipped by 2 bases and J by 11 bases, with 16 bases between them. Germline V lookup: CDR1 LGHNA, CDR2 YSLEER. This CDR3 has 14 amino acids. Written as DNA, the CDR3 is TGCGCCAGCAGCCAATCGACCGGGGATCTGGCCCAGCATTTT. Translating it yields CASSQSTGDLAQHF.

This clone was counted once. This chain links TRBV30 with TRBJ2-1; 7 nucleotides align to TRBD2. Unmatched junction bases numbered 11, after V lost 2 bases and J lost 10 bases. Germline CDR1 and CDR2: GTSNPN and SVGIG (reference sequence). The length of the CDR3 is 14 residues. The CDR3 region is CAWSITAGPTEQFF. For the CDR3, the DNA is TGTGCCTGGAGTATTACAGCGGGACCTACCGAGCAGTTCTTC.

This chain connects TRBV11-2 to TRBJ2-7; 10 bases agree with TRBD2. This CDR3 spans 14 amino acids. Germline V gene lookup returns CDR1 SGHAT and CDR2 FQNNGV. Trimming at V came to 4 bases and at J to 2 bases, leaving 2 bases not matched to a gene. The CDR3 spells CASSSTSGAYEQYF. Written as DNA, the CDR3 is TGTGCCAGCAGCTCAACTAGCGGGGCCTACGAGCAGTACTTC.

The chain recombines TRBV30 with TRBJ2-7; 8 bases align to TRBD1. With V trimmed by 3 bases and J by 6 bases, 7 bases remained unmatched. CDR1 and CDR2 (germline): GTSNPN, SVGIG (reference sequence). The CDR3 runs to 13 residues. CDR3: CAWSPDRAREQYF. The CDR3 nucleotides are TGTGCCTGGAGCCCGGACAGGGCGCGCGAGCAGTACTTC.

This chain uses TRBV7-2 with TRBJ2-7; 9 nucleotides align to TRBD1. With 8 bases clipped from V and 4 bases from J, the junction kept 6 bases outside the gene matches. The CDR3 contains 13 residues. Germline assignment: CDR1 SGHTA and CDR2 FQGNSA. The CDR3 nucleotides read TGTGCCAGCGGACAGGGGCCCGGGTACGAGCAGTACTTC. Translating it yields CASGQGPGYEQYF.

The genes are TRBV4-1 and TRBJ1-1; D is ambiguous. This CDR3 comprises 13 residues. The ends were cut back, 2 bases at V and 5 bases at J, with 9 bases in the middle. Germline V lookup: CDR1 MGHRA, CDR2 YSYEKL. The CDR3 bases are TGCGCCAGCAGCCAACAGGAAATTACTGAAGCTTTCTTT. This translates into CASSQQEITEAFF.

The chain links TRBV6-5 to TRBJ2-7; TRBD1 agrees at 11 bases. The V gene's germline CDR1 is MNHEY and CDR2 SVGAGI. The CDR3 is 14 residues long. With 8 bases clipped from V and 6 bases from J, the junction kept 9 bases outside the gene matches. The DNA for the CDR3 is TGTGCCAGCGTAGTCGGACAGGGGGCGCGCGAGCAGTACTTC. It specifies CASVVGQGAREQYF.

This chain connects TRBV24-1 to TRBJ1-5, with D perhaps TRBD1 (6 bases). This CDR3 has 17 residues. CDR1 and CDR2 (germline): KGHDR, SFDVKD. V was pared by 8 bases and J by 1 base, with 20 bases between. CDR3 protein: CATTIPRGGGSNQPQHF. The CDR3 coding sequence is TGTGCCACCACAATACCCAGGGGCGGCGGAAGCAATCAGCCCCAGCATTTT.